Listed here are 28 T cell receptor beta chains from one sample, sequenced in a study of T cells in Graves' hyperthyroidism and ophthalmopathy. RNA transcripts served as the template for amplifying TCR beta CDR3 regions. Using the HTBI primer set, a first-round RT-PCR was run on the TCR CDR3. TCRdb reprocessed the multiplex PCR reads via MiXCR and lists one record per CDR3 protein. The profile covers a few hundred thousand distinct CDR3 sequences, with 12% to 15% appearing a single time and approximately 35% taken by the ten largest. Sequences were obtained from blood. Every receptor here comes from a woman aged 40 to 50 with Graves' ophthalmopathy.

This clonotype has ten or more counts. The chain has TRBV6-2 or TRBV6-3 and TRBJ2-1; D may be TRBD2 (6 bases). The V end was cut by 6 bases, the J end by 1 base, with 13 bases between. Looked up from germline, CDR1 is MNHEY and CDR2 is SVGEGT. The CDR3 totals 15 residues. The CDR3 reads CASSVSAGSYNEQFF. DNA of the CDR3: TGTGCCAGCAGCGTATCGGCGGGGTCCTACAATGAGCAGTTCTTC.

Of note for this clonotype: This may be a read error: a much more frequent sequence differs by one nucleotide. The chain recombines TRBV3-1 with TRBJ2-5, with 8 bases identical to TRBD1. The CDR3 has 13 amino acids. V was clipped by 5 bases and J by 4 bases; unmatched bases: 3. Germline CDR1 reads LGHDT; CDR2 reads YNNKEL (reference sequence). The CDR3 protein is CASSFTGGETQYF. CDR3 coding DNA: TGTGCCAGCAGCTTTACAGGGGGAGAGACCCAGTACTTC.

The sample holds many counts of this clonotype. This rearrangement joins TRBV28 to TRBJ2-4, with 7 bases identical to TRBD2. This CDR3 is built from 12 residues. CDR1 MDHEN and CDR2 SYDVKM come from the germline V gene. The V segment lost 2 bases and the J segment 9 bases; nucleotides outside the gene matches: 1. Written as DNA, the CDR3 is TGTGCCAGCAGTTTAAGGACTAGCATTCAGTACTTC. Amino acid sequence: CASSLRTSIQYF. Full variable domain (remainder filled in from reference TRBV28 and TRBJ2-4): DVKVTQSSRYLVKRTGEKVFLECVQDMDHENMFWYRQDPGLGLRLIYFSYDVKMKEKGDIPEGYSVSREKKERFSLILESASTNQTSMYLCASSLRTSIQYFGAGTRLSVL.

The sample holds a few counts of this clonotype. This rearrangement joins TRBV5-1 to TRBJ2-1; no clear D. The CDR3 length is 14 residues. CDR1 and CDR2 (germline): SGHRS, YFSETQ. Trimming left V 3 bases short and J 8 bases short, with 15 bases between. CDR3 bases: TGCGCCAGCAGCTACCGGCTAACCCTCGATGAGCAGTTCTTC. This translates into CASSYRLTLDEQFF. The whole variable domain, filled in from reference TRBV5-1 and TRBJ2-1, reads KAGVTQTPRYLIKTRGQQVTLSCSPISGHRSVSWYQQTPGQGLQFLFEYFSETQRNKGNFPGRFSGRQFSNSRSEMNVSTLELGDSALYLCASSYRLTLDEQFFGPGTRLTVL.

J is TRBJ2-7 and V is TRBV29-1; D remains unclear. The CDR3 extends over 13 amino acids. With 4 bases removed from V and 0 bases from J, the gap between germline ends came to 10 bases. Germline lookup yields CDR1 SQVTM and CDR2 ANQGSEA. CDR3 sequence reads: CSVVPRNSYEQYF. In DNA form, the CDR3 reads TGCAGCGTTGTCCCCAGAAACTCCTACGAGCAGTACTTC.

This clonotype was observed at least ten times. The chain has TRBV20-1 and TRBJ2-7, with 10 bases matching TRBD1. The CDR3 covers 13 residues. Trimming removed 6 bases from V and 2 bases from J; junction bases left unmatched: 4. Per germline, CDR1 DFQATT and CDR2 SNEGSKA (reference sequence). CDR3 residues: CSALGQGAYEQYF. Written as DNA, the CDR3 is TGCAGTGCACTCGGACAGGGGGCCTACGAGCAGTACTTC.

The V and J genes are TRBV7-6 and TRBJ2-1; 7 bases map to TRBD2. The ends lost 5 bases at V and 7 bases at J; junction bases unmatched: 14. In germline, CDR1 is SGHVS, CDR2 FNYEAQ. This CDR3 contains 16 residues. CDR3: CASSATGTITLNEQFF. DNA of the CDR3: TGTGCCAGCAGCGCGACCGGGACTATCACACTTAATGAGCAGTTCTTC.

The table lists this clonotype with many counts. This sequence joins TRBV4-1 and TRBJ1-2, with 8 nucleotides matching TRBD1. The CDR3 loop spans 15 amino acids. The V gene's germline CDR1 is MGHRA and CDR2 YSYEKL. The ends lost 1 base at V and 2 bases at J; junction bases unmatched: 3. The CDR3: CASSQVGTGNYGYTF. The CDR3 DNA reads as TGCGCCAGCAGCCAAGTGGGGACAGGAAACTATGGCTACACCTTC.

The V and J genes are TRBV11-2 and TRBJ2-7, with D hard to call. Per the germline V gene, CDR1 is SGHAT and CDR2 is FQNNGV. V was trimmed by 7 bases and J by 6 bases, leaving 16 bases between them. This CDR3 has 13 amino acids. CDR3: CASTQYSLSEQYF. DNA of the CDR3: TGTGCCAGCACCCAGTATAGCCTCTCCGAGCAGTACTTC.

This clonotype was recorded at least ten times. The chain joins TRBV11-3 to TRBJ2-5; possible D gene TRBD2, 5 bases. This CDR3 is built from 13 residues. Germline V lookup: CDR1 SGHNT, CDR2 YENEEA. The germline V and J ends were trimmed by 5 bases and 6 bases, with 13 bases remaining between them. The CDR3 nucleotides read TGTGCCAGCAGCCAAGCGGCGTTGAAGACCCAGTACTTC. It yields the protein CASSQAALKTQYF. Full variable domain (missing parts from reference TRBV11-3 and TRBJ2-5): EAGVVQSPRYKIIEKKQPVAFWCNPISGHNTLYWYLQNLGQGPELLIRYENEEAVDDSQLPKDRFSAERLKGVDSTLKIQPAELGDSAVYLCASSQAALKTQYFGPGTRLLVL.

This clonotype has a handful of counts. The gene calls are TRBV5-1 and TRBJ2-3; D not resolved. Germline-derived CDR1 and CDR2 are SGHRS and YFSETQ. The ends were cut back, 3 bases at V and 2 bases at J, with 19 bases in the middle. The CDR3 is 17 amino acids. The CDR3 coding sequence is TGCGCCAGCAGCTACCTGGGCGTAGCTCCCCCCACAGATACGCAGTATTTT. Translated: CASSYLGVAPPTDTQYF.

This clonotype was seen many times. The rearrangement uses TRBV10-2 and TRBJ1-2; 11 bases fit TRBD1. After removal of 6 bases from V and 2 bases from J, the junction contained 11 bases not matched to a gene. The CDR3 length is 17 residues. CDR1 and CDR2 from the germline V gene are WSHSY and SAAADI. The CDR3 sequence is CASSSFLDRGRNYGYTF. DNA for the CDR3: TGCGCCAGCAGCTCATTCCTGGACAGGGGGCGCAACTATGGCTACACCTTC.

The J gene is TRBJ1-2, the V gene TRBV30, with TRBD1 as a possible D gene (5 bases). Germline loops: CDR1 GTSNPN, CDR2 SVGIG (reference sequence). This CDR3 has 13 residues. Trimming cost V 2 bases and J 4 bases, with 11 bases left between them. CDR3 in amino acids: CAWSLDGAYGYTF. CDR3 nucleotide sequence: TGTGCCTGGAGTTTGGACGGGGCCTATGGCTACACCTTC.

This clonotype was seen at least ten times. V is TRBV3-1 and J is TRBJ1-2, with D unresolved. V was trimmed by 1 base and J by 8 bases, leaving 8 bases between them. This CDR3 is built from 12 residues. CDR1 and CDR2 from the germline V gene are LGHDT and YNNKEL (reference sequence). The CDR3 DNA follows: TGTGCCAGCAGCCAAGGCCCCGGAGGCTACACCTTC. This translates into CASSQGPGGYTF.

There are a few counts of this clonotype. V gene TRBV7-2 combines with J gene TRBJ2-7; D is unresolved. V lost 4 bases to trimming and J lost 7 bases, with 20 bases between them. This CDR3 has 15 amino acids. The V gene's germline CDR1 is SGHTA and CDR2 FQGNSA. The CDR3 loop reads CASSYETPVADEQYF. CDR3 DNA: TGTGCCAGCAGCTACGAAACACCTGTGGCGGATGAGCAGTACTTC. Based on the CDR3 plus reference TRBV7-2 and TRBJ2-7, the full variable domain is GAGVSQSPSNKVTEKGKDVELRCDPISGHTALYWYRQSLGQGLEFLIYFQGNSAPDKSGLPSDRFSAERTGGSVSTLTIQRTQQEDSAVYLCASSYETPVADEQYFGPGTRLTVT.

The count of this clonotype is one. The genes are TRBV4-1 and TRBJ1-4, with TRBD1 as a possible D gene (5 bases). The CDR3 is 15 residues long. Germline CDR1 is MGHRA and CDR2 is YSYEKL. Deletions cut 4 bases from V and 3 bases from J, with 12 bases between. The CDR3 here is CASSPLGLSNEKLFF. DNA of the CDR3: TGCGCCAGCAGCCCCTTGGGACTGTCTAATGAAAAACTGTTTTTT.

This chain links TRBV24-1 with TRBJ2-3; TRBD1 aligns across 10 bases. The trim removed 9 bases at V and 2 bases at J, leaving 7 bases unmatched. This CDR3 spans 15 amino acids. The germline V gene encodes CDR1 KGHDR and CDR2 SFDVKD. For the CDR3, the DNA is TGTGCCACCGCCCCGGGACAGGGGTTCACAGATACGCAGTATTTT. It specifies CATAPGQGFTDTQYF.

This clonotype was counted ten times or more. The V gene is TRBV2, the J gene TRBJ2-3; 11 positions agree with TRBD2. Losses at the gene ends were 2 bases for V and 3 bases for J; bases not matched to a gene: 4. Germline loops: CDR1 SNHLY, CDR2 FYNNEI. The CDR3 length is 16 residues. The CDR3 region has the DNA TGTGCCAGCAGTGAATTCCTAGCGGGAGGAACAGATACGCAGTATTTT. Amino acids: CASSEFLAGGTDTQYF.

CDR3 sequence reads: CARPDPWGASATNEKLFF. In DNA form, the CDR3 reads TGTGCCCGCCCCGACCCGTGGGGGGCATCTGCAACTAATGAAAAACTGTTTTTT. V usage is TRBV9 and J usage is TRBJ1-4; D perhaps matches TRBD1 (6 bases). The CDR3 runs 18 residues. The germline V gene encodes CDR1 SGDLS and CDR2 YYNGEE. V lost 10 bases, J lost 0 bases, and 25 bases lay in between.

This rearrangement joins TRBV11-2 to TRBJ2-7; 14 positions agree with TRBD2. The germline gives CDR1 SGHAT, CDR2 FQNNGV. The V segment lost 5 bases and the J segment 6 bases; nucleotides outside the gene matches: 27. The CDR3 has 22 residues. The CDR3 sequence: CASSLVGGPGLAGVRSTSEQYF. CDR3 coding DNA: TGTGCCAGCAGCCTAGTGGGGGGCCCGGGACTAGCGGGAGTTAGGTCTACGAGCGAGCAGTACTTC. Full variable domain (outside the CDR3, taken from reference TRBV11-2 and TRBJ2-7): EAGVAQSPRYKIIEKRQSVAFWCNPISGHATLYWYQQILGQGPKLLIQFQNNGVVDDSQLPKDRFSAERLKGVDSTLKIQPAKLEDSAVYLCASSLVGGPGLAGVRSTSEQYFGPGTRLTVT.

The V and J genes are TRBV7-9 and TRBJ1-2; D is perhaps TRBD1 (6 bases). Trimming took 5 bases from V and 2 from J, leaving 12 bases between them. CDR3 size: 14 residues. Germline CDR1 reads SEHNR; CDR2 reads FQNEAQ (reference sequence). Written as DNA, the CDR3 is TGTGCCAGCAGCCCTATAACAGGGAACTATGGCTACACCTTC. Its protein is CASSPITGNYGYTF.

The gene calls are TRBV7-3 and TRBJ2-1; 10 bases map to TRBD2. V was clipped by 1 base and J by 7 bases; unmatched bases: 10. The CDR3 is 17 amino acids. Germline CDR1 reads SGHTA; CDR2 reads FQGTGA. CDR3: CASSLMGLAGAGNEQFF. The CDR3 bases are TGTGCCAGCAGCTTAATGGGGCTAGCGGGAGCGGGTAATGAGCAGTTCTTC.

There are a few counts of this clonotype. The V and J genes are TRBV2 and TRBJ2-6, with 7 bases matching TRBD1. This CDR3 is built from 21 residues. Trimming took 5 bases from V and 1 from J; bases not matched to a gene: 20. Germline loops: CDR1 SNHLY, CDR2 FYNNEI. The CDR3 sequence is CASSSRAGGPQTRSGANVLTF. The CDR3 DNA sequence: TGTGCCAGCAGTTCACGGGCAGGGGGTCCCCAGACGAGGTCTGGGGCCAACGTCCTGACTTTC.

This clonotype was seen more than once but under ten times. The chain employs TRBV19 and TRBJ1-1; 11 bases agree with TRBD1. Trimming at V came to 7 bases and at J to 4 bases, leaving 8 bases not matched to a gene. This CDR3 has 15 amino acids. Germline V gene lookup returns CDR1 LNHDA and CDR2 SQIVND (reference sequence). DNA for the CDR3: TGTGCCAGTACCCGGACAGGGGGCCGAGGCACTGAAGCTTTCTTT. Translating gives CASTRTGGRGTEAFF.

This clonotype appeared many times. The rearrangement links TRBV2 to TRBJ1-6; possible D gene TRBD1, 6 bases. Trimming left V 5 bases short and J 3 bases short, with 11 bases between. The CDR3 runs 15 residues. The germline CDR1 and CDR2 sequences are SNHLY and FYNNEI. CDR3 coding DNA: TGTGCCAGCAGTTTCAGGGGCCGCTATAATTCACCCCTCCACTTT. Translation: CASSFRGRYNSPLHF. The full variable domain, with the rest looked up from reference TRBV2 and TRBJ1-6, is EPEVTQTPSHQVTQMGQEVILRCVPISNHLYFYWYRQILGQKVEFLVSFYNNEISEKSEIFDDQFSVERPDGSNFTLKIRSTKLEDSAMYFCASSFRGRYNSPLHFGNGTRLTVT.

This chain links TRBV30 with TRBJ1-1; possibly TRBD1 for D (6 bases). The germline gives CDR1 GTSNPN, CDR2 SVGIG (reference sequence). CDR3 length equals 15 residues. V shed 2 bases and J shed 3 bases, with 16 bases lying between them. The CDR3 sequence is CAWSTPTGMYTEAFF. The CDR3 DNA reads TGTGCCTGGAGTACTCCGACAGGAATGTACACTGAAGCTTTCTTT.

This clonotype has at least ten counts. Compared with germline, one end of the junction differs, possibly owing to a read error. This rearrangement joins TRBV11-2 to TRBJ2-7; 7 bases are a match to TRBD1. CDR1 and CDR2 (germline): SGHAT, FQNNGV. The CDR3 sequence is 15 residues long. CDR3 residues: CASSVDRALVRKQYF. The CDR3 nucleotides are TGTGCCAGCAGCGTAGACAGGGCCTTGGTGAGAAAGCAGTACTTC.

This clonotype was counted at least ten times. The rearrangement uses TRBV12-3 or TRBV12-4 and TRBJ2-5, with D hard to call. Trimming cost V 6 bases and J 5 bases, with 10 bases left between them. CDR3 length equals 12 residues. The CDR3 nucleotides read TGTGCCAGCAGCCTCACTCGGGAGACCCAGTACTTC. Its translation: CASSLTRETQYF.